This note documents a single T cell receptor beta chain sequence. What it binds is not known. The data are from a study of cytomegalovirus exposure and HLA in healthy donors. General study results and limits: CMV antigen specificity was confirmed in vitro for three CMV-associated chains. Reported results showed that the classifier diagnosed cytomegalovirus status with high specificity and sensitivity. The study recorded fewer than 200 TCR beta chains that were cytomegalovirus-associated.

Profiling relied on immunoSEQ multiplex PCR, and the TCRdb table lists in-frame clones only, not all of them. This table holds approximately 220,000 clones, over 80% found once. The sequencing sample was made of PBMCs. This receptor was identified in a woman in her twenties or thirties in good health and CMV-seropositive.

This chain's CDR3 is CSVESRDGPYF. The CDR3 DNA sequence: TGCAGCGTTGAATCGCGGGACGGTCCGTACTTC. The rearrangement uses TRBV29-1 and TRBJ2-5, with D possibly matching TRBD2 (6 bases). Germline-derived CDR1 and CDR2 are SQVTM and ANQGSEA. This CDR3 spans 11 amino acids. The V and J ends lost 2 bases and 13 bases respectively, with 14 bases between them.